Listed below are T cell receptor beta chains from one sample, sequenced in a study of blood T cell repertoires in COVID-19. Repertoires were generated with immunoSEQ multiplex PCR, while TCRdb's copy carries only in-frame clones and drops some. The profile covers around 130,000 clones, with about 85% appearing a single time and approximately 4.3% taken by the ten largest. Material for sequencing was peripheral blood. The receptor set was obtained from a human donor in a cohort sampled during active COVID-19. The CDR3 runs from the conserved cysteine through the conserved F or W. D genes are given only for firm matches. Not every row has a clone size; where given, it reads once, few, many or a size class.

abundance | j_gene | v_gene | d_gene | CDR3aa | CDR3nt
- | TRBJ2-2 | TRBV6-2/TRBV6-3 | TRBD2 | CASSRKAGGLDGELFF | TGTGCCAGCAGTCGGAAAGCGGGAGGCCTGGACGGGGAGCTGTTTTTT
- | TRBJ2-3 | TRBV19 | TRBD1 | CASKTGAGTDTQYF | TGTGCCAGTAAAACAGGGGCAGGCACAGATACGCAGTATTTT
few | TRBJ2-6 | TRBV9 | - | CASSVAPGANVLTF | TGTGCCAGCAGCGTAGCTCCTGGGGCCAACGTCCTGACTTTC
- | TRBJ1-6 | TRBV7-2 | - | CASSFSPPRLLHF | TGTGCCAGCAGCTTTAGCCCGCCTCGCCTCCTCCACTTT
- | TRBJ2-1 | TRBV7-2 | TRBD2 | CASSLLLAGGSEQFF | TGTGCCAGCAGCTTATTACTAGCGGGGGGATCTGAGCAGTTCTTC
- | TRBJ2-2 | TRBV7-2 | TRBD1 | CASSTDRGRVGELFF | TGTGCCAGCAGCACTGACAGGGGGCGAGTCGGGGAGCTGTTTTTT
- | TRBJ2-1 | TRBV20-1 | TRBD2 | CSASQLANEQFF | TGCAGTGCTAGTCAACTAGCGAATGAGCAGTTCTTC
many | TRBJ1-1 | TRBV27 | TRBD1 | CASSSTGGVSAFF | TGTGCCAGCAGTTCAACAGGGGGGGTTTCAGCTTTCTTT
- | TRBJ2-7 | TRBV27 | TRBD1 | CASSLYRGDFSEQYF | TGTGCCAGCAGTTTATACAGGGGAGATTTTAGCGAGCAGTACTTC
- | TRBJ2-1 | TRBV2 | TRBD1 | CASSGGTGVDYNEQFF | TGTGCCAGCAGTGGGGGGACAGGGGTGGATTACAATGAGCAGTTCTTC
- | TRBJ2-7 | TRBV7-2 | - | CASSLGTPTFYEQYF | TGTGCCAGCAGCTTGGGGACACCAACCTTCTACGAGCAGTACTTC
- | TRBJ1-2 | TRBV9 | TRBD1 | CASSVEDRAYGYTF | TGTGCCAGCAGCGTCGAAGACAGGGCCTATGGCTACACCTTC
- | TRBJ2-3 | TRBV19 | TRBD2 | CASSIIRLADRTSTDTQYF | TGTGCCAGTAGTATAATAAGGCTAGCGGATAGGACTAGCACAGATACGCAGTATTTT
- | TRBJ2-7 | TRBV3-1/TRBV3-2 | - | CASSQGLPYEQYF | TGTGCCAGCAGCCAAGGACTTCCCTACGAGCAGTACTTC
- | TRBJ2-1 | TRBV5-1 | - | CASSLGGSYNEQFF | TGCGCCAGCAGCTTGGGAGGCAGCTACAATGAGCAGTTCTTC
few | TRBJ1-1 | TRBV27 | TRBD1 | CASSLFLFVGQKENTEAFF | TGTGCCAGCAGTTTATTTCTCTTTGTGGGACAGAAGGAGAACACTGAAGCTTTCTTT
- | TRBJ2-3 | TRBV2 | - | CASSTAGLTDTQYF | TGTGCCAGCAGTACAGCCGGACTCACAGATACGCAGTATTTT
- | TRBJ2-3 | TRBV5-4 | TRBD2 | CASSPVGPGGSKDTQYF | TGTGCCAGCAGCCCCGTTGGCCCGGGGGGAAGCAAAGATACGCAGTATTTT
- | TRBJ2-1 | TRBV30 | TRBD1 | CAWSVGTGGHEQFF | TGTGCCTGGAGTGTTGGGACAGGGGGCCATGAGCAGTTCTTC
- | TRBJ2-3 | TRBV5-1 | TRBD2 | CASSLSGITDTQYF | TGCGCCAGCAGCTTAAGCGGGATAACAGATACGCAGTATTTT
- | TRBJ2-2 | TRBV25-1 | TRBD2 | CASSEYGGSRTGELFF | TGTGCCAGCAGTGAATACGGCGGGAGTCGTACCGGGGAGCTGTTTTTT
- | TRBJ1-1 | TRBV3-1/TRBV3-2 | - | CASSQRVFGRQEAFF | TGTGCCAGCAGCCAACGGGTTTTTGGAAGGCAGGAAGCTTTCTTT
few | TRBJ1-2 | TRBV11-3 | - | CASSLPGDYGYTF | TGTGCCAGCAGCTTACCAGGGGACTATGGCTACACCTTC
- | TRBJ1-1 | TRBV18 | TRBD1 | CASSPMTGEAEAFF | TGTGCCAGCTCACCCATGACAGGGGAGGCTGAAGCTTTCTTT
- | TRBJ1-1 | TRBV30 | - | CAWSRTGLTEAFF | TGTGCCTGGAGTAGAACAGGGCTCACTGAAGCTTTCTTT
- | TRBJ2-3 | TRBV9 | - | CASSGRGDTGTDTQYF | TGTGCCAGCAGCGGAAGAGGGGACACTGGGACAGATACGCAGTATTTT
- | TRBJ2-3 | TRBV6-2/TRBV6-3 | - | CASSGGTQYF | TGTGCCAGCAGTGGAGGTACGCAGTATTTT
- | TRBJ2-5 | TRBV7-2 | TRBD2 | CASSPKLGGETQYF | TGTGCCAGCAGCCCCAAACTGGGAGGGGAGACCCAGTACTTC
few | TRBJ1-2 | TRBV30 | - | CAWSVVQGSFGYTF | TGTGCCTGGAGTGTAGTCCAGGGTTCTTTCGGCTACACCTTC
- | TRBJ1-1 | TRBV5-1 | - | CASSFFQGGNTEAFF | TGCGCCAGCAGCTTTTTCCAGGGTGGCAACACTGAAGCTTTCTTT
- | TRBJ1-3 | TRBV7-6 | - | CASSLEAPASGNTIYF | TGTGCCAGCAGCTTGGAGGCTCCCGCCTCTGGAAACACCATATATTTT
- | TRBJ2-1 | TRBV6-5 | - | CASSYGSGGVNEQFF | TGTGCCAGCAGTTACGGCTCGGGTGGAGTTAATGAGCAGTTCTTC
- | TRBJ1-1 | TRBV30 | - | CAWSVPGLEAFF | TGTGCCTGGAGTGTACCGGGACTAGAAGCTTTCTTT
- | TRBJ2-2 | TRBV5-6 | - | CASSTGSGELFF | TGTGCCAGCTCTACAGGGTCCGGGGAGCTGTTTTTT
- | TRBJ2-3 | TRBV24-1 | - | CATSDLSSQPWVQYF | TGTGCCACCAGTGATTTGTCATCACAGCCCTGGGTGCAGTATTTT
- | TRBJ1-1 | TRBV14 | TRBD1 | CASSQGGMTGGSRVTEAFF | TGTGCCAGCAGCCAAGGGGGGATGACAGGGGGATCTAGGGTCACTGAAGCTTTCTTT
once | TRBJ2-1 | TRBV7-2 | - | CASTQTRNEQFF | TGTGCCAGCACCCAAACGCGGAATGAGCAGTTCTTC
- | TRBJ2-7 | TRBV12-5 | - | CASGLRGEQYF | TGTGCTAGTGGTTTGCGGGGCGAGCAGTACTTC
- | TRBJ2-1 | TRBV19 | TRBD2 | CASRASAGAYNEQFF | TGTGCCAGTAGGGCTTCAGCGGGAGCCTACAATGAGCAGTTCTTC
- | TRBJ1-1 | TRBV11-3 | - | CASSSNRNTEAFF | TGTGCCAGCAGCTCAAACAGGAACACTGAAGCTTTCTTT
- | TRBJ2-3 | TRBV4-3 | TRBD2 | CASSHARGATDTQYF | TGCGCCAGCAGCCACGCGCGGGGGGCCACAGATACGCAGTATTTT
- | TRBJ2-1 | TRBV7-2 | TRBD1 | CASILAGGGGNEQFF | TGTGCCAGCATCTTGGCAGGGGGCGGAGGCAATGAGCAGTTCTTC
- | TRBJ2-3 | TRBV9 | TRBD2 | CASSGGGHGDTQYF | TGTGCCAGCAGCGGCGGGGGGCACGGAGATACGCAGTATTTT
once | TRBJ1-5 | TRBV7-2 | - | CASSLSASSRQHF | TGTGCCAGCAGCTTATCAGCTTCTTCCAGGCAGCATTTT